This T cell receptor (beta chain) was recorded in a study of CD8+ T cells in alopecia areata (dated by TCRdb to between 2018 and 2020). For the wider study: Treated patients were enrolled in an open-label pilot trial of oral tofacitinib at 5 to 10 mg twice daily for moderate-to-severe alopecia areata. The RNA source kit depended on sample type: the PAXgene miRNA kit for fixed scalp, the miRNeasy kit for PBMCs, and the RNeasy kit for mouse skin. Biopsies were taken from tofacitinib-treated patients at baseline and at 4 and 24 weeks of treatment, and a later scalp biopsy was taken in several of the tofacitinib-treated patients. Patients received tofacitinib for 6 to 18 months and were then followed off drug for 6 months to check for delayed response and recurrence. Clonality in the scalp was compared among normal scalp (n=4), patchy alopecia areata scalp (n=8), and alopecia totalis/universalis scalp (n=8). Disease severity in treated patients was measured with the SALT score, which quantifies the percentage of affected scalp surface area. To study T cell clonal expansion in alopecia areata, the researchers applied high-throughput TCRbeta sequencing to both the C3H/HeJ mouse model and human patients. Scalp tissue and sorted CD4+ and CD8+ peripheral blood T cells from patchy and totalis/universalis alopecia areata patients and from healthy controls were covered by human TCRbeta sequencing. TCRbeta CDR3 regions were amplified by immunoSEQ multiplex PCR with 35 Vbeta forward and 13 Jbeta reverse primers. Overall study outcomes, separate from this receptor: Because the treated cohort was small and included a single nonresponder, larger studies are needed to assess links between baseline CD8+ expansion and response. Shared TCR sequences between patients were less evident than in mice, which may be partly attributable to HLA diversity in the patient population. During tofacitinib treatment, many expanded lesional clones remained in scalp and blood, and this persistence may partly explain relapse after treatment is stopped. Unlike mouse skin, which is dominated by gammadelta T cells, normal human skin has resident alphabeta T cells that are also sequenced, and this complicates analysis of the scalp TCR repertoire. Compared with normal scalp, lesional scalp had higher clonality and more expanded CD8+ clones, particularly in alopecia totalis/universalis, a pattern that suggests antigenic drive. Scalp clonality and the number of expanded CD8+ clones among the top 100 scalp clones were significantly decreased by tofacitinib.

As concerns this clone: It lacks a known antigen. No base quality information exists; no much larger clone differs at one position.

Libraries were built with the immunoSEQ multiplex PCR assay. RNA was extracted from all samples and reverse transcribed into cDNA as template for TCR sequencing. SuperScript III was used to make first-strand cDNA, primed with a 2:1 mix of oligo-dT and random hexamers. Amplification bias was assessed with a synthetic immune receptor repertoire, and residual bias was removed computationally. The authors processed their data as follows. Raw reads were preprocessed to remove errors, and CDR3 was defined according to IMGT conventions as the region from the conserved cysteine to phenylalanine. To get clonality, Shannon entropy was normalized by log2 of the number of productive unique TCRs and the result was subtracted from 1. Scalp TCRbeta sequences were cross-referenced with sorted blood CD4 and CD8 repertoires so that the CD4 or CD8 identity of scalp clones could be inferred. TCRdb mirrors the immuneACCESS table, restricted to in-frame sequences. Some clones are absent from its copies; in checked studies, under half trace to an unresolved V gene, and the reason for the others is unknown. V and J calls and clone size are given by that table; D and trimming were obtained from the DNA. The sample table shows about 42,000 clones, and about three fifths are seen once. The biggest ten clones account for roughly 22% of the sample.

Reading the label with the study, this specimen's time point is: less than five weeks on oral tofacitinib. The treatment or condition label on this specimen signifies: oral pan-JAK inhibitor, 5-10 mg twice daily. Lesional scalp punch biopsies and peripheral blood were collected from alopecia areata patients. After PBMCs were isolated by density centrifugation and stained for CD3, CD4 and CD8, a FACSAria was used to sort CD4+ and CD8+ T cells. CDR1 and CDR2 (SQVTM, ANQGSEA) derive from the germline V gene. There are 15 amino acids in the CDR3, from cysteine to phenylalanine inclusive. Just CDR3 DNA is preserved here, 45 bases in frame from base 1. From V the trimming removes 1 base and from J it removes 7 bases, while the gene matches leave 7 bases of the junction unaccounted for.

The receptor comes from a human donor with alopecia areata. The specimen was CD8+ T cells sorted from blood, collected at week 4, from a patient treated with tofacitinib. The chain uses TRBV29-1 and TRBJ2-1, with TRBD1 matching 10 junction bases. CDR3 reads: CSVEGEWTGGNEQFF. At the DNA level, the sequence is TGCAGCGTTGAAGGGGAGTGGACAGGGGGGAATGAGCAGTTCTTC.